The sequence of this TCR beta chain was determined in a study of blood T cells in healthy people across ages. The CDR3 has 14 amino acids. The study's findings and limits: It was not known whether donors were CMV positive (a possible confounder of expanded clonotype changes). One million T cells yielded diversity estimates that were considered underestimates. Samples with more naive T cells showed higher observed beta diversity.

A J-beta primer mix and a sample-barcoded 5' primer were used in a second PCR of about 7 to 12 cycles. In TCRdb, the 5' RACE reads were re-called with MiXCR into one record per CDR3 protein. The sample has hundreds of thousands of distinct CDR3 sequences; over 45% are singletons. In this sample, this clonotype turned up many times. What it binds is not known. The germline gene is not matched at one end of the junction; a read error may be the cause. Donors were systemically healthy Caucasian individuals from Russia aged about 6 to 95 years. This chain uses TRBV12-3 or TRBV12-4 with TRBJ2-3; 7 positions match TRBD1. This TCR was recovered from a man aged 30 to 45 in good health. The sequencing input was blood. The CDR3, as DNA: TGTGCCAGCAGTTTCAGGGGGACCGGAGATGCGCAGTATTTT. This sequence encodes CASSFRGTGDAQYF.